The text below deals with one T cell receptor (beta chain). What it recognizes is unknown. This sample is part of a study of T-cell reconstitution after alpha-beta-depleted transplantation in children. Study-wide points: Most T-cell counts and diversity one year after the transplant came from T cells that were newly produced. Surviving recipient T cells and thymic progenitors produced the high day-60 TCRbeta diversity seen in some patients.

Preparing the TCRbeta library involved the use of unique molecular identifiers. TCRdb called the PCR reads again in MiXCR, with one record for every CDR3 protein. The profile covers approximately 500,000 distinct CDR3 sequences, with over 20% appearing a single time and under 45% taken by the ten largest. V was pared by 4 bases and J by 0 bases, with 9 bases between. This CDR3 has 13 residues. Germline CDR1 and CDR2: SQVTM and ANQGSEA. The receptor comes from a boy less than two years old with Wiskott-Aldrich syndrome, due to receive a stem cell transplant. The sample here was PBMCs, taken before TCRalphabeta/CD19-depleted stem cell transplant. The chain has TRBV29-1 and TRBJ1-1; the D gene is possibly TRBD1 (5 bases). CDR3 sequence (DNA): TGCAGCGTTGGCCGGGACGTGAACACTGAAGCTTTCTTT. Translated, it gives CSVGRDVNTEAFF.